This T cell receptor beta chain derives from a study of CD8 T cells in ankylosing spondylitis. Germline V gene data show CDR1 as SGHTA and CDR2 as FQGNSA. V trimming: 1 base; J trimming: 4 bases; junction bases outside the gene matches: 8. The CDR3 contains 16 residues. TCRdb reanalysed the 5' RACE reads using MiXCR and keeps one entry per CDR3 protein. Of approximately 130,000 distinct CDR3 sequences in the sample, around 10% are singletons; the top ten hold around 4.1%. The table lists this clonotype with many counts. The sequencing sample was made of blood, either unsorted or a sorted T cell fraction (not recorded which). This TCR was sampled from a female donor with ankylosing spondylitis or in good health (not recorded which). The chain is built from TRBV7-2 and TRBJ2-7; 9 nucleotides match TRBD2. CDR3 nucleotide sequence: TGTGCCAGCAGCTTAGAGGGGCTAGCGGGGATTTACGAGCAGTACTTC. Protein product: CASSLEGLAGIYEQYF.